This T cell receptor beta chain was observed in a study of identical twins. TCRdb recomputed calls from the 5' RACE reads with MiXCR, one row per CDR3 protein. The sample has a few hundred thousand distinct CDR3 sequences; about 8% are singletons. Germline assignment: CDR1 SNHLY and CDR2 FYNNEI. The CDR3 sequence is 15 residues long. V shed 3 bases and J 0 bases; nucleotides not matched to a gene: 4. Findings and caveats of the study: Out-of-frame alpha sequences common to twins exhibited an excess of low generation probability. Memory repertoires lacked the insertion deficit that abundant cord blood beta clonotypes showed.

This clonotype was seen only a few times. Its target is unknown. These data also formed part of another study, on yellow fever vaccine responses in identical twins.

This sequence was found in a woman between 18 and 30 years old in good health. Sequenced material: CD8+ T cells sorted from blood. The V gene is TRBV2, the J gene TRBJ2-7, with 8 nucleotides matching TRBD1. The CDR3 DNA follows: TGTGCCAGCAGTGACTGGGACAGGAGCTCCTACGAGCAGTACTTC. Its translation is CASSDWDRSSYEQYF.